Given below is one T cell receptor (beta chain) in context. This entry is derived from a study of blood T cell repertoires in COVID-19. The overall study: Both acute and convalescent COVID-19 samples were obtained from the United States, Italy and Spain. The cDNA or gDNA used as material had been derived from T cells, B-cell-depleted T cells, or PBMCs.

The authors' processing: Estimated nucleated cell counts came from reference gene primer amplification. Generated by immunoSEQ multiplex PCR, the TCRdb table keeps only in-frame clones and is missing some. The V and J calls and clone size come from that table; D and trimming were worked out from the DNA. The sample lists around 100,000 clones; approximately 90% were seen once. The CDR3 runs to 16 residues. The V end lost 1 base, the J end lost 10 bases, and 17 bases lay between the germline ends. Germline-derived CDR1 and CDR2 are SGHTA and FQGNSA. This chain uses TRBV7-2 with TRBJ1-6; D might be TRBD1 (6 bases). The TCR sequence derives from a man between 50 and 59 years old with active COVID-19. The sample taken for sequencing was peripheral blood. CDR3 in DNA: TGTGCCAGCAGCTTAGTTGGGGGGGCCAGGCCGTCACCCCTCCACTTT. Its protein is CASSLVGGARPSPLHF.